Below are 20 T cell receptor beta chains sequenced from a single sample in a study of cytomegalovirus exposure and HLA in healthy donors. Sequencing used immunoSEQ multiplex PCR; TCRdb keeps in-frame clones, though not all of them. In the table there are 110,000 to 150,000 clones, 80% to 90% of which are singletons. Specimen: PBMCs. The receptors originated from a woman younger than 30 in good health and CMV-seropositive.

J is TRBJ1-5 and V is TRBV12-5, with D possibly TRBD1 on 6 matching bases. V was cut by 0 bases and J by 2 bases, with 20 bases left in between. Germline V CDR1 and CDR2: LGHNT, FRNRAP. The length of the CDR3 is 19 residues. DNA for the CDR3: TGTGCTAGTGGTTTGGTACTCGGGACACCACCCGAGGGCAATCAGCCCCAGCATTTT. Translation: CASGLVLGTPPEGNQPQHF.

V usage is TRBV5-1 and J usage is TRBJ2-1, with a weak D call TRBD2 (6 bases). V shed 0 bases and J shed 5 bases, with 9 bases lying between them. Germline V gives CDR1 SGHRS, CDR2 YFSETQ. The CDR3 length is 14 residues. The CDR3 region is CASSLGTNNNEQFF. The CDR3 coding sequence is TGCGCCAGCAGCTTGGGGACTAATAACAATGAGCAGTTCTTC. Using reference TRBV5-1 and TRBJ2-1 for the parts outside the CDR3, the full variable domain is KAGVTQTPRYLIKTRGQQVTLSCSPISGHRSVSWYQQTPGQGLQFLFEYFSETQRNKGNFPGRFSGRQFSNSRSEMNVSTLELGDSALYLCASSLGTNNNEQFFGPGTRLTVL.

The V call is TRBV15, the J call TRBJ1-2, with D hard to call. Germline CDR1 LNHNV, CDR2 YYDKDF (reference sequence). The CDR3 is made up of 16 amino acids. V lost 1 base to trimming and J lost 6 bases, with 18 bases between them. The CDR3 DNA is TGTGCCACCAGCAGAGGTGGTCAACGAGTTTCGGATGGCTACACCTTC. This codes for CATSRGGQRVSDGYTF.

Worth noting for this clone: The final CDR3 position lacks the conserved phenylalanine or tryptophan, pointing to a likely read error. Because the CDR3's place on the DNA is in doubt, the DNA is left out and the CDR3 is given as listed by TCRdb. The rearrangement links TRBV7-6 to TRBJ2-7; the table assigns TRBD2, which was not confirmed against the DNA. The CDR3 totals 12 residues, both ends included. The germline CDR1 and CDR2 sequences are SGHVS and FNYEAQ. The CDR3 is CASSLDSGVLDL.

This chain uses TRBV5-1 with TRBJ1-1, with a tentative D call TRBD1 (5 bases). V was cut by 2 bases and J by 10 bases, with 18 bases left in between. In germline, CDR1 is SGHRS, CDR2 YFSETQ. The CDR3 totals 14 residues. CDR3 region: CASSLDNVQVGAFF. The CDR3 DNA reads as TGCGCCAGCAGCTTAGACAATGTACAGGTCGGAGCTTTCTTT. The variable domain in full, completed from reference TRBV5-1 and TRBJ1-1, reads KAGVTQTPRYLIKTRGQQVTLSCSPISGHRSVSWYQQTPGQGLQFLFEYFSETQRNKGNFPGRFSGRQFSNSRSEMNVSTLELGDSALYLCASSLDNVQVGAFFGQGTRLTVV.

The rearrangement links TRBV27 to TRBJ2-7; a weak D match, TRBD2 (7 bases). Trimming stripped 3 bases from V and 2 bases from J, with 14 bases between. The CDR3 is 15 amino acids. The germline gives CDR1 MNHEY, CDR2 SMNVEV (reference sequence). CDR3 region: CASSFGRGPPYEQYF. CDR3 sequence (DNA): TGTGCCAGCAGTTTCGGGCGGGGGCCTCCCTACGAGCAGTACTTC.

Written as DNA, the CDR3 is TGTGCCAGCAGTAACCCCTCTGCTCTACAAGAGACCCAGTACTTC. It yields the protein CASSNPSALQETQYF. This chain joins TRBV5-4 and TRBJ2-5; D is uncertain. V was pared by 5 bases and J by 2 bases, with 16 bases between. Germline CDR1 and CDR2: SGHNT and YYREEE (reference sequence). CDR3 length: 15 residues.

This chain connects TRBV27 to TRBJ1-2, with 7 bases fitting TRBD1. The CDR3 consists of 15 residues. The germline V gene has CDR1 MNHEY and CDR2 SMNVEV (reference sequence). Trimming at V came to 3 bases and at J to 4 bases, leaving 8 bases not matched to a gene. CDR3 sequence: CASSLGAGGGYGYTF. The CDR3 region has the DNA TGTGCCAGCAGTTTGGGGGCAGGGGGTGGCTATGGCTACACCTTC.

The genes are TRBV2 and TRBJ2-1, with 12 bases lining up with TRBD2. The germline CDR1 and CDR2 sequences are SNHLY and FYNNEI. The CDR3 is 14 amino acids. V shed 2 bases, J shed 8 bases, and the junction held 1 base outside the gene matches. DNA for the CDR3: TGTGCCAGCAGTGAACTAGCGGGGGGGGATGAGCAGTTCTTC. As protein: CASSELAGGDEQFF.

This chain uses TRBV18 with TRBJ2-5; D call uncertain. This CDR3 is built from 13 residues. The germline V gene encodes CDR1 KGHSH and CDR2 LQKENI. V lost 3 bases and J 4 bases, leaving 9 bases between the germline ends. The CDR3 region is CASSPGTRETQYF. DNA of the CDR3: TGTGCCAGCTCACCCGGTACGAGAGAGACCCAGTACTTC. The full variable domain, completed using reference TRBV18 and TRBJ2-5, is NAGVMQNPRHLVRRRGQEARLRCSPMKGHSHVYWYRQLPEEGLKFMVYLQKENIIDESGMPKERFSAEFPKEGPSILRIQQVVRGDSAAYFCASSPGTRETQYFGPGTRLLVL.

The chain couples TRBV2 to TRBJ2-5; D may be TRBD2 (6 bases). Per the germline V gene, CDR1 is SNHLY and CDR2 is FYNNEI. CDR3 size: 12 residues. The V end was cut by 5 bases, the J end by 5 bases, with 9 bases between. This CDR3 reads CASSLGRETQYF. CDR3 in DNA: TGTGCCAGCAGTCTGGGGAGGGAGACCCAGTACTTC.

This clone was seen only once. The CDR3 DNA follows: TGTGCCAGCAGTTACAGTCTCTCTAAGAATAATTCACCCCTCCACTTT. This encodes CASSYSLSKNNSPLHF. The chain employs TRBV6-6 and TRBJ1-6; D is undetermined. V lost 2 bases to trimming and J lost 5 bases, with 13 bases between them. The CDR3 contains 16 residues. Germline values: CDR1 MNHNY, CDR2 SVGAGI (reference sequence).

This chain connects TRBV28 to TRBJ1-5; 7 bases are a match to TRBD1. This CDR3 contains 14 residues. Germline values: CDR1 MDHEN, CDR2 SYDVKM. The ends lost 5 bases at V and 2 bases at J; junction bases unmatched: 3. CDR3 sequence (DNA): TGTGCCAGCAGTCCAGGGACAGGCAATCAGCCCCAGCATTTT. Its translation: CASSPGTGNQPQHF.

This clone was counted a few times. This rearrangement joins TRBV7-6 to TRBJ2-3; 10 bases match TRBD2. CDR3 size: 18 residues. CDR1 is SGHVS and CDR2 is FNYEAQ in the germline V gene. Trimming at V came to 1 base and at J to 4 bases, leaving 11 bases not matched to a gene. The CDR3 coding sequence is TGTGCCAGCAGCTTAGAAAGCGGGGGGGCCATTTTTCCAGATACGCAGTATTTT. Its protein is CASSLESGGAIFPDTQYF.

The chain links TRBV9 to TRBJ1-2; no reliable D call. V gave up 0 bases and J gave up 6 bases, with 3 bases separating them. This CDR3 contains 11 residues. The germline V gene has CDR1 SGDLS and CDR2 YYNGEE. Written as DNA, the CDR3 is TGTGCCAGCAGCGTAGCTCATGGCTACACCTTC. Translated: CASSVAHGYTF.

This chain uses TRBV7-9 with TRBJ2-5; D is possibly TRBD2 (5 bases). Trimming stripped 4 bases from V and 5 bases from J, with 17 bases between. Germline CDR1 SEHNR, CDR2 FQNEAQ (reference sequence). This CDR3 has 15 amino acids. This CDR3 is CASSSGSLFGETQYF. DNA for the CDR3: TGTGCCAGCAGCTCGGGGTCTCTATTCGGGGAGACCCAGTACTTC.

The rearrangement links TRBV10-2 to TRBJ2-7; TRBD1 aligns across 9 bases. CDR1 is WSHSY, CDR2 SAAADI, per germline. The CDR3 has 16 amino acids. Trimming at V came to 8 bases and at J to 5 bases, leaving 16 bases not matched to a gene. In DNA form, the CDR3 reads TGCGCCAGCGGGAGTCACGGGACAGGGAAGAATGACGAGCAGTACTTC. It translates to CASGSHGTGKNDEQYF.

This chain links TRBV6-4 with TRBJ1-2, with 7 nucleotides matching TRBD1. The CDR3 extends over 14 amino acids. In germline, CDR1 is MRHNA, CDR2 SNTAGT. Trimming cost V 3 bases and J 11 bases; bases outside gene matches: 12. Here the CDR3 reads CASSDDFSTGTYTF. For the CDR3, the DNA is TGTGCCAGCAGTGATGATTTTTCGACAGGGACTTACACCTTC.

The chain joins TRBV14 to TRBJ1-2, with 10 bases that match TRBD1. From germline, CDR1 is SGHDN and CDR2 FVKESK. J was trimmed by 14 bases and V by 0 bases; bases with no gene match: 12. The CDR3 sequence is 15 residues long. The CDR3 region is CASSQDIGQGGLWTF. The CDR3 bases are TGTGCCAGCAGCCAAGATATCGGACAGGGGGGACTGTGGACCTTC.

This clone appeared a single time. This sequence joins TRBV7-2 and TRBJ2-2, with D unclear. Deletions cut 5 bases from V and 2 bases from J, with 15 bases between. Germline CDR1 and CDR2: SGHTA and FQGNSA. The CDR3 loop spans 16 amino acids. The DNA of the CDR3 is TGTGCCAGCAGCCCTCTTTTGGCCTCTAACACCGGGGAGCTGTTTTTT. Translating it yields CASSPLLASNTGELFF.